Presented here are 8 T cell receptor beta chains from one specimen sequenced in a study of T cell clonotyping in hematopoietic cell transplantation. TCRdb's copy holds only in-frame clones and misses some; the assay was immunoSEQ multiplex PCR. Counted here are 10,000 to 15,000 clones, roughly 90% occurring once; the ten biggest clones make up 1.2%. Specimen: peripheral blood mononuclear cells. These receptor sequences come from a man aged 30 to 45 in good health. Some clones in this sample may be carry-over from other donors' samples.

This clone was seen a handful of times. The V and J genes are TRBV25-1 and TRBJ1-2; D remains unclear. This CDR3 is built from 12 residues. CDR1 is MGHDK and CDR2 is SYGVNS in the germline V gene. V shed 9 bases and J shed 4 bases, with 12 bases lying between them. The CDR3 region has the DNA TGTGCCAGTTCCACTGGGATCTATGGCTACACCTTC. It specifies CASSTGIYGYTF.

V usage is TRBV27 and J usage is TRBJ2-7; the match to TRBD1 covers 10 bases. The germline V gene has CDR1 MNHEY and CDR2 SMNVEV (reference sequence). Trimming cost V 6 bases and J 9 bases; bases outside gene matches: 14. This CDR3 comprises 15 residues. Here the CDR3 DNA reads TGTGCCAGCAGCCCCACAGACAGGGGGCTTGGAGGGCAGTACTTC. It codes for CASSPTDRGLGGQYF.

The V gene is TRBV30, the J gene TRBJ2-7, with D possibly being TRBD2 (5 bases). This CDR3 is built from 13 residues. In germline, CDR1 is GTSNPN, CDR2 SVGIG (reference sequence). Trimming cost V 0 bases and J 6 bases, with 12 bases left between them. The CDR3 coding sequence is TGTGCCTGGAGTGTAAATCTAGCCTCCGAGCAGTACTTC. It specifies CAWSVNLASEQYF.

The J gene is TRBJ1-2, the V gene TRBV5-5, with D possibly matching TRBD1 (5 bases). There are 13 residues in the CDR3. Trimming took off 4 bases at V and 8 bases at J, with 15 bases between the two ends. CDR1 and CDR2 (germline): SGHKS, YYEKEE (reference sequence). The DNA of the CDR3 is TGTGCCAGCAGCCAGTCAGGGTGGGAGGGCTACACCTTC. This sequence encodes CASSQSGWEGYTF.

V usage is TRBV25-1 and J usage is TRBJ2-5, with TRBD2 identical over 9 bases. The J segment lost 4 bases and the V segment lost 5 bases, leaving 8 bases of the junction unmatched. The CDR3 runs 15 residues. In germline, CDR1 is MGHDK, CDR2 SYGVNS. The CDR3 is CASSLPLAGLETQYF. The CDR3 DNA reads TGTGCCAGCAGTCTGCCCCTAGCGGGATTAGAGACCCAGTACTTC.

The chain links TRBV10-3 to TRBJ2-5; TRBD2 agrees at 9 bases. This CDR3 is built from 14 residues. V was clipped by 2 bases and J by 5 bases; unmatched bases: 3. From germline, CDR1 is ENHRY and CDR2 SYGVKD. This CDR3 is CAISEASGIETQYF. CDR3 DNA: TGTGCCATCAGTGAGGCTAGCGGGATTGAGACCCAGTACTTC.

The genes are TRBV7-6 and TRBJ2-1; no clear D gene. This CDR3 comprises 15 residues. The germline V gene has CDR1 SGHVS and CDR2 FNYEAQ. V lost 1 base, J lost 9 bases, and 16 bases lay in between. The CDR3 protein is CASSLGDPPLGEQFF. CDR3 DNA: TGTGCCAGCAGCTTAGGAGACCCCCCACTGGGTGAGCAGTTCTTC.

The table lists this clone with a count of one. This sequence joins TRBV2 and TRBJ1-6; the D is unclear. Looked up from germline, CDR1 is SNHLY and CDR2 is FYNNEI. V was trimmed by 6 bases and J by 6 bases, leaving 9 bases between them. This CDR3 spans 13 amino acids. The CDR3 DNA reads as TGTGCCAGCAGGGGGTACGGTAATTCACCCCTCCACTTT. Translating it yields CASRGYGNSPLHF.